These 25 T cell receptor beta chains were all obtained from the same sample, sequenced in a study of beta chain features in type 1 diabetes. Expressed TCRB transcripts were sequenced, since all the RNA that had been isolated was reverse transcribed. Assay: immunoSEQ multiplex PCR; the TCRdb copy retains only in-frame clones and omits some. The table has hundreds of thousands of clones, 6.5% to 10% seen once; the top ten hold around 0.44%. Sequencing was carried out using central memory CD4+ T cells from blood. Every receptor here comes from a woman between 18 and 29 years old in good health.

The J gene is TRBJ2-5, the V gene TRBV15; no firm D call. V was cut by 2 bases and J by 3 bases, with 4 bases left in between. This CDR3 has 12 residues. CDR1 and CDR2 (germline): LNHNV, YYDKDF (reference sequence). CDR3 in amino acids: CATSRKEETQYF. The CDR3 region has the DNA TGTGCCACCAGCAGAAAAGAAGAGACCCAGTACTTC.

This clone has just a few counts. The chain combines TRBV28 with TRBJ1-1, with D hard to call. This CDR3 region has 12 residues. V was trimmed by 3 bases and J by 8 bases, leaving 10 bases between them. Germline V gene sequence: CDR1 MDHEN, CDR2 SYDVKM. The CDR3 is CASSLQSNEAFF. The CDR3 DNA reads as TGTGCCAGCAGTTTGCAGAGCAACGAAGCTTTCTTT.

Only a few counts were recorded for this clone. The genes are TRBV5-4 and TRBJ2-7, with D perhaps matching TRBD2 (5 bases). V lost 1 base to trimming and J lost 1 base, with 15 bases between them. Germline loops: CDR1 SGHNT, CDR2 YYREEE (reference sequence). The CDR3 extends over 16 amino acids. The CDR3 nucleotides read TGTGCCAGCAGCTTGCGGGGTTCGGTAGGTTCCTACGAGCAGTACTTC. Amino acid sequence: CASSLRGSVGSYEQYF.

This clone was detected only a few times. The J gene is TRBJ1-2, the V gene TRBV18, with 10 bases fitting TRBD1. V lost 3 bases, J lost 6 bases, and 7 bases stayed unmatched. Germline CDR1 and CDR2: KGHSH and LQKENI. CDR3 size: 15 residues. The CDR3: CASSPYSGQGHGYTF. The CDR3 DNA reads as TGTGCCAGCTCACCCTATTCGGGACAGGGGCATGGCTACACCTTC.

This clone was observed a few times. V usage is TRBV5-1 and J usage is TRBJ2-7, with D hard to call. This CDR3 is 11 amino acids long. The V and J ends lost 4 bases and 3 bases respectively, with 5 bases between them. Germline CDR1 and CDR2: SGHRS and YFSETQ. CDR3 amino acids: CASSENYEQYF. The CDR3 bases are TGCGCCAGCAGCGAAAACTACGAGCAGTACTTC. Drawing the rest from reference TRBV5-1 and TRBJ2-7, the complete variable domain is KAGVTQTPRYLIKTRGQQVTLSCSPISGHRSVSWYQQTPGQGLQFLFEYFSETQRNKGNFPGRFSGRQFSNSRSEMNVSTLELGDSALYLCASSENYEQYFGPGTRLTVT.

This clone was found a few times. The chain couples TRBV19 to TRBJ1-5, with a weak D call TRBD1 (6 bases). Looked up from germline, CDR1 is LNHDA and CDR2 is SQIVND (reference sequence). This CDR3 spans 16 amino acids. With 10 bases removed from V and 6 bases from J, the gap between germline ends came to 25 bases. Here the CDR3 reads CATKNSRGSFGQPQHF. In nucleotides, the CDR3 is TGTGCCACAAAAAATTCCAGGGGCTCCTTCGGTCAGCCCCAGCATTTT.

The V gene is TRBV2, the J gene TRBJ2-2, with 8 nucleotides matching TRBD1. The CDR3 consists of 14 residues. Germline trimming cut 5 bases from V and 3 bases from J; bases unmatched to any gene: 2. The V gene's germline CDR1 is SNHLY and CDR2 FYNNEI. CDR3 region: CASSPTGDTGELFF. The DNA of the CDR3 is TGTGCCAGCAGTCCGACAGGGGACACCGGGGAGCTGTTTTTT.

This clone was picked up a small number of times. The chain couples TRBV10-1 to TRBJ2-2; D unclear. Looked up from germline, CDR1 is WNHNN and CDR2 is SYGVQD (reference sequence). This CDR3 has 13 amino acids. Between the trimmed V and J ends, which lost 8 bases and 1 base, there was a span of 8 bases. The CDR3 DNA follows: TGCGCCAGCCGTAAGGGGAACACCGGGGAGCTGTTTTTT. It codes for CASRKGNTGELFF.

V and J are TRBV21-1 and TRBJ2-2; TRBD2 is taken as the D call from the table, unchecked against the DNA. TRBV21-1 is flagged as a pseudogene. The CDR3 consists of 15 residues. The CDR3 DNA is TGTGCCAGCAGCAAAGTTTCGGGTAACACCGGGGAGCTGTTTTTT. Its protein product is CASSKVSGNTGELFF.

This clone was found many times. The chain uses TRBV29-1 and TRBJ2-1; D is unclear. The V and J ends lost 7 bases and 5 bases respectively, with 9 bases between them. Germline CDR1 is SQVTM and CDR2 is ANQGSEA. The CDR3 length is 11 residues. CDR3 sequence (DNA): TGCAGCGCCGAGCCCGACAATGAGCAGTTCTTC. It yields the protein CSAEPDNEQFF.

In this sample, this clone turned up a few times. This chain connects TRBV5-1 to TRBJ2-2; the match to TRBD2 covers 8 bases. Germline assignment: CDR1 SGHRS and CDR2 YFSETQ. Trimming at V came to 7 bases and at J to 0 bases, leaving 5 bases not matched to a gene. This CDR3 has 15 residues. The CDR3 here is CASSEGLANTGELFF. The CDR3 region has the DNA TGCGCCAGCTCGGAGGGACTAGCGAACACCGGGGAGCTGTTTTTT.

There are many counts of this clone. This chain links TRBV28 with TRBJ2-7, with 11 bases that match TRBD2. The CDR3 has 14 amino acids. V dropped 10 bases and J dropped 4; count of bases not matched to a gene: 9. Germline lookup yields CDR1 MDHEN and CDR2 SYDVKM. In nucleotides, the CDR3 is TGTGCCACCATCCCCGGGACTAGCGGTTACGAGCAGTACTTC. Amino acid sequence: CATIPGTSGYEQYF.

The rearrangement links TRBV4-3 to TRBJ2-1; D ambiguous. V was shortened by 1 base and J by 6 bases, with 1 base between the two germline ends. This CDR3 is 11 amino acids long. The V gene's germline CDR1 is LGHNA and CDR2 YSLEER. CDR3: CASSQGNEQFF. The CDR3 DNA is TGCGCCAGCAGCCAAGGCAATGAGCAGTTCTTC.

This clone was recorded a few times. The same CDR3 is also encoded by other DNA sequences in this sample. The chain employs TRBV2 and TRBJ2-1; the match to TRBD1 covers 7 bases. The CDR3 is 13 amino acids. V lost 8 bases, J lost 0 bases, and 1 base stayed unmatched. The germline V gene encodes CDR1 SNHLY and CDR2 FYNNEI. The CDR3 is CASRTGSYNEQFF. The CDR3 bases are TGTGCCAGCCGGACAGGCTCCTACAATGAGCAGTTCTTC.

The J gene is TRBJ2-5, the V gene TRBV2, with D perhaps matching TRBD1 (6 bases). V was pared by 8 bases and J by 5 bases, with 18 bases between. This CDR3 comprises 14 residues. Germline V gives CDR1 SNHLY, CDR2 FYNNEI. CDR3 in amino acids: CASRGRGVAETQYF. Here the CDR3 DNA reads TGTGCCAGCCGGGGCAGGGGTGTGGCGGAGACCCAGTACTTC.

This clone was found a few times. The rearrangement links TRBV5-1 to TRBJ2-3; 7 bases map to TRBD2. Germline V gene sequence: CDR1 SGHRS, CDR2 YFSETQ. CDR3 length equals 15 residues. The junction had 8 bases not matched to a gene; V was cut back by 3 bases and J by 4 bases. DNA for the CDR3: TGCGCCAGCAGCTCGGGAATGGGGAGGGCAGATACGCAGTATTTT. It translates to CASSSGMGRADTQYF.

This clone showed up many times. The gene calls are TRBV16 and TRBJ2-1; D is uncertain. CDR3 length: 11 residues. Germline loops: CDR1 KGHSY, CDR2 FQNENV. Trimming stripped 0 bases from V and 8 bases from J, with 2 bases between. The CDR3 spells CASSQSHEQFF. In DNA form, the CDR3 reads TGTGCCAGCAGCCAATCGCATGAGCAGTTCTTC.

CDR3 protein: CASSQLGGTGELFF. In nucleotides, the CDR3 is TGTGCCAGCAGCCAACTGGGTGGCACCGGGGAGCTGTTTTTT. The genes are TRBV14 and TRBJ2-2; no clear D. Germline assignment: CDR1 SGHDN and CDR2 FVKESK. CDR3 length equals 14 residues. The V gene lost 2 bases and the J gene lost 4 bases, with 8 bases spanning the gap.

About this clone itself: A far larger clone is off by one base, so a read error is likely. The DNA for the CDR3 is TGTGCCAGCAGTGATGAACGCACCATATATTTT. Translated: CASSDERTIYF. The rearrangement joins TRBV10-3 to TRBJ1-3, with no clear D. The germline gives CDR1 ENHRY, CDR2 SYGVKD. The CDR3 extends over 11 amino acids.

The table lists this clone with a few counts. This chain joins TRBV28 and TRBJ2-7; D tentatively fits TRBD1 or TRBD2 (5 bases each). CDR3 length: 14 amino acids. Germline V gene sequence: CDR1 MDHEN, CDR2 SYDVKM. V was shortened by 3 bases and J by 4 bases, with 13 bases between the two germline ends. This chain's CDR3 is CASSFGGAPYEQYF. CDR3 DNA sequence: TGTGCCAGCAGTTTTGGGGGTGCCCCTTACGAGCAGTACTTC.

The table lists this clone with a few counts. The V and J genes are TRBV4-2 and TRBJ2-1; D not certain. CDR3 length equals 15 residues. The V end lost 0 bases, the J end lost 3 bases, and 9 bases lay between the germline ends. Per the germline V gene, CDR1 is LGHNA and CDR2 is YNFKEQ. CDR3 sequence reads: CASSQERRNYNEQFF. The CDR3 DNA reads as TGTGCCAGCAGCCAAGAGAGGCGGAACTACAATGAGCAGTTCTTC.

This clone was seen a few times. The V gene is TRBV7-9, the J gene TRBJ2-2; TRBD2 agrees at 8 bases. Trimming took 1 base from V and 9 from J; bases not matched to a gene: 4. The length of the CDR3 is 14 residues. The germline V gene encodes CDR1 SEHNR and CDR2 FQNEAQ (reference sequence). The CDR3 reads CASSLGTSFRELFF. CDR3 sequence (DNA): TGTGCCAGCAGCTTAGGGACTAGCTTCCGGGAGCTGTTTTTT. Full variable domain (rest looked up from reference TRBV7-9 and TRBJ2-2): DTGVSQNPRHKITKRGQNVTFRCDPISEHNRLYWYRQTLGQGPEFLTYFQNEAQLEKSRLLSDRFSAERPKGSFSTLEIQRTEQGDSAMYLCASSLGTSFRELFFGEGSRLTVL.

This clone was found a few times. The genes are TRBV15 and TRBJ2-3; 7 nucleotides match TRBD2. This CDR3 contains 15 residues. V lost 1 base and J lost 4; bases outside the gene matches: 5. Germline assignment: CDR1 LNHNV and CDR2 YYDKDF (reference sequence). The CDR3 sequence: CATSRGAGEADTQYF. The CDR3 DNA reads TGTGCCACCAGCAGAGGGGCGGGAGAGGCAGATACGCAGTATTTT.

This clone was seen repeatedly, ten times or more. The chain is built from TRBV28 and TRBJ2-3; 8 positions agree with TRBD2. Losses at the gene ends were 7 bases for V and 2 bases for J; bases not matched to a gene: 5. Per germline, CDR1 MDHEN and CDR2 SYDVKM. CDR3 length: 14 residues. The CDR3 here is CASKRAGATDTQYF. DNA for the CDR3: TGTGCCAGCAAGAGAGCGGGAGCCACAGATACGCAGTATTTT.

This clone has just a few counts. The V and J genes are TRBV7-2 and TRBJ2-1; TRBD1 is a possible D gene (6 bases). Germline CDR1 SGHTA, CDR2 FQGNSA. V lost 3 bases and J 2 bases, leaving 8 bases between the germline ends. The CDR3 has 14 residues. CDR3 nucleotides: TGTGCCAGCAGCTTCACAGGGCCCTACAATGAGCAGTTCTTC. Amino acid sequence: CASSFTGPYNEQFF.